This T cell receptor (beta chain) was captured by sequencing in a study of PD-1 blockade in classical Hodgkin lymphoma. All trial patients relapsed after autologous stem cell transplantation. Study-level points and caveats: Possibly reflecting disease activity or prior therapy, repertoire differences have causes that remain undefined. Diminished baseline TCR diversity has been reported in newly diagnosed patients relative to healthy donors.

Comments on this clone: Its antigen is not identified.

Assay used: immunoSEQ multiplex PCR; TCRdb lists only in-frame clones, some missing. In the table there are tens of thousands of clones, 85% to 90% of which are singletons. Between the trimmed V and J ends, which lost 1 base and 5 bases, there was a span of 12 bases. CDR1 SGHVS and CDR2 FNYEAQ come from the germline V gene. CDR3 length: 15 residues. The sequencing here drew on peripheral blood mononuclear cells (PBMCs), taken before the second cycle of nivolumab. The chain is built from TRBV7-6 and TRBJ2-1; possibly TRBD1 or TRBD2 for D (6 bases each). This clonotype originated in a human donor with classical Hodgkin lymphoma. Here the CDR3 reads CASSLVLRGHNEQFF. In nucleotides, the CDR3 is TGTGCCAGCAGCTTAGTGCTCCGGGGGCACAATGAGCAGTTCTTC.